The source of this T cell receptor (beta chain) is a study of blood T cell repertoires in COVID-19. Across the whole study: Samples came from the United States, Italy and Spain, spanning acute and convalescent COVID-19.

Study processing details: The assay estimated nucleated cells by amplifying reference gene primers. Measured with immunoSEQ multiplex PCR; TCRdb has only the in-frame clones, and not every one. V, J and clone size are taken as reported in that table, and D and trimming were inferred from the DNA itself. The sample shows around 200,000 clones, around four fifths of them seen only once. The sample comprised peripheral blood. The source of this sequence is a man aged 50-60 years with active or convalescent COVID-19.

The CDR3 DNA reads as TGTGCCAGCAGCTTAGTTTCCAGCGGGAGCACAGATACGCAGTATTTT. The encoded protein is CASSLVSSGSTDTQYF. The V gene is TRBV13, the J gene TRBJ2-3; D is possibly TRBD2 (6 bases). The CDR3 sequence is 16 residues long. The ends were cut back, 1 base at V and 0 bases at J, with 11 bases in the middle. Germline V gene sequence: CDR1 PRHDT, CDR2 FYEKMQ (reference sequence).